Following are 19 T cell receptor beta chains from one sample sequenced in a study of CD8+ T cells in alopecia areata. Extraction of RNA preceded its reverse transcription into cDNA, which served as the sequencing template. The protocol was immunoSEQ multiplex PCR, while the TCRdb copy is restricted to in-frame clones and leaves out a portion. Among around 150,000 clones listed, 65% to 90% were seen once. This sample's treatment: oral pan-JAK inhibitor, 5-10 mg twice daily. This specimen was CD8+ T cells sorted from blood, taken at week 4, from a patient treated with tofacitinib. All receptors derive from a human donor with alopecia areata.

The chain combines TRBV29-1 with TRBJ2-2; D unclear. The length of the CDR3 is 13 residues. Germline-derived CDR1 and CDR2 are SQVTM and ANQGSEA. V was pared by 4 bases and J by 0 bases, with 6 bases between. The CDR3 DNA follows: TGCAGCGTTGTACTACCGAACACCGGGGAGCTGTTTTTT. Translated: CSVVLPNTGELFF.

The J gene is TRBJ2-3, the V gene TRBV5-4; 10 positions agree with TRBD1. The CDR3 sequence is 16 residues long. The ends lost 6 bases at V and 2 bases at J; junction bases unmatched: 9. CDR1 and CDR2 from the germline V gene are SGHNT and YYREEE (reference sequence). CDR3 loop: CASNDRGQDNTDTQYF. CDR3 DNA sequence: TGTGCCAGCAACGACAGGGGGCAGGACAACACAGATACGCAGTATTTT.

On this clone itself: Different DNA sequences within this sample yield the same CDR3. V and J are TRBV5-1 and TRBJ2-7; TRBD1 matches 7 bases. Germline V gene sequence: CDR1 SGHRS, CDR2 YFSETQ. Unmatched junction bases numbered 0, after V lost 0 bases and J lost 0 bases. The CDR3 runs 14 residues. CDR3 in amino acids: CASSLGDSSYEQYF. The DNA for the CDR3 is TGCGCCAGCAGCTTGGGGGACAGCTCCTACGAGCAGTACTTC.

The J gene is TRBJ2-7, the V gene TRBV30; D is perhaps TRBD1 (5 bases). The CDR3 has 13 amino acids. The germline V gene encodes CDR1 GTSNPN and CDR2 SVGIG (reference sequence). Trimming cost V 1 base and J 4 bases, with 11 bases left between them. The CDR3 DNA reads TGTGCCTGGAGTGAAGGGGCCAAATACGAGCAGTACTTC. It is translated as CAWSEGAKYEQYF.

J is TRBJ2-7 and V is TRBV29-1; D is ambiguous. CDR3 length: 12 amino acids. Trimming took off 7 bases at V and 6 bases at J, with 16 bases between the two ends. Germline V lookup: CDR1 SQVTM, CDR2 ANQGSEA. For the CDR3, the DNA is TGCAGCGCGAAGGATGGGCCCATCGAGCAGTACTTC. Its translation is CSAKDGPIEQYF.

This chain links TRBV5-1 with TRBJ1-2; D may be TRBD1 (6 bases). V gave up 3 bases and J gave up 7 bases, with 13 bases separating them. The germline V gene has CDR1 SGHRS and CDR2 YFSETQ. The CDR3 is 13 amino acids. In DNA, the CDR3 is TGCGCCAGCAGCTCGACAGGAAGTTTTGGCTACACCTTC. This translates into CASSSTGSFGYTF.

This clone was seen more than once but under ten times. This chain links TRBV14 with TRBJ2-7; D is undetermined. Per the germline V gene, CDR1 is SGHDN and CDR2 is FVKESK. Trimming cost V 3 bases and J 4 bases, with 4 bases left between them. The CDR3 length is 11 residues. In DNA, the CDR3 is TGTGCCAGCAGCCACCGATACGAGCAGTACTTC. It is translated as CASSHRYEQYF.

On this clone: In the same sample, other DNA sequences code for this CDR3. This chain uses TRBV30 with TRBJ2-2, with D hard to call. CDR1 is GTSNPN and CDR2 is SVGIG in the germline V gene (reference sequence). The CDR3 runs to 12 residues. V dropped 0 bases and J dropped 4 bases, with 3 bases sitting between them. CDR3 sequence reads: CAWSVRTGELFF. DNA for the CDR3: TGTGCCTGGAGTGTCCGCACCGGGGAGCTGTTTTTT.

The chain carries TRBV6-4 and TRBJ2-5; D is perhaps TRBD1 or TRBD2 (6 bases each). CDR1 is MRHNA, CDR2 SNTAGT, per germline. The length of the CDR3 is 13 residues. Trimming removed 8 bases at V and 5 bases at J, with 15 bases between. CDR3 in DNA: TGTGCCAGCCGCCTGGGGGGCCGGGAGACCCAGTACTTC. Translated, it gives CASRLGGRETQYF.

This clone was seen more than once but under ten times. V usage is TRBV10-3 and J usage is TRBJ1-1, with TRBD1 matching over 9 bases. The CDR3 length is 16 residues. Per germline, CDR1 ENHRY and CDR2 SYGVKD. The J segment lost 1 base and the V segment lost 4 bases, leaving 7 bases of the junction unmatched. The CDR3 here is CAISGGDRGGNTEAFF. The CDR3 bases are TGTGCCATCAGTGGAGGAGACAGGGGGGGGAACACTGAAGCTTTCTTT.

J is TRBJ2-3 and V is TRBV27; the D gene is possibly TRBD2 (6 bases). This CDR3 is built from 14 residues. V was clipped by 1 base and J by 2 bases, with 7 bases between them. CDR1 MNHEY and CDR2 SMNVEV come from the germline V gene (reference sequence). The DNA for the CDR3 is TGTGCCAGCAGTTTATGGGGGGACACAGATACGCAGTATTTT. It specifies CASSLWGDTDTQYF.

The rearrangement joins TRBV11-2 to TRBJ2-7, with 10 bases lining up with TRBD1. V was pared by 5 bases and J by 4 bases, with 8 bases of the junction left unmatched. In germline, CDR1 is SGHAT, CDR2 FQNNGV. The CDR3 sequence is 15 residues long. As DNA, the CDR3 is TGTGCCAGCAGCCCCGGACAGGGGGAGTATTACGAGCAGTACTTC. It codes for CASSPGQGEYYEQYF.

This sequence joins TRBV6-5 and TRBJ1-1; D is ambiguous. This CDR3 spans 13 amino acids. V was shortened by 6 bases and J by 3 bases, with 11 bases between the two germline ends. Looked up from germline, CDR1 is MNHEY and CDR2 is SVGAGI. The CDR3 DNA is TGTGCCAGCAGGCTCAACACATACACTGAAGCTTTCTTT. Translating it yields CASRLNTYTEAFF.

The chain employs TRBV5-1 and TRBJ2-7; 7 bases fit TRBD2. The CDR3 length is 14 residues. V trimming: 0 bases; J trimming: 4 bases; junction bases outside the gene matches: 4. Germline V lookup: CDR1 SGHRS, CDR2 YFSETQ. The CDR3 region is CASSLGLAVYEQYF. The CDR3 DNA reads TGCGCCAGCAGCTTGGGGCTAGCGGTTTACGAGCAGTACTTC. The full variable domain, with the rest looked up from reference TRBV5-1 and TRBJ2-7, is KAGVTQTPRYLIKTRGQQVTLSCSPISGHRSVSWYQQTPGQGLQFLFEYFSETQRNKGNFPGRFSGRQFSNSRSEMNVSTLELGDSALYLCASSLGLAVYEQYFGPGTRLTVT.

V gene TRBV5-1 combines with J gene TRBJ2-2; 8 bases map to TRBD2. The CDR3 extends over 17 amino acids. J lost 0 bases, V lost 4 bases, and 8 bases had no gene match. Germline V gene data show CDR1 as SGHRS and CDR2 as YFSETQ. Here the CDR3 reads CASSTTTGGANTGELFF. CDR3 DNA sequence: TGCGCCAGCAGCACGACCACCGGGGGGGCGAACACCGGGGAGCTGTTTTTT.

The gene calls are TRBV4-1 and TRBJ1-1; D gene ambiguous. Germline CDR1 is MGHRA and CDR2 is YSYEKL. V was trimmed by 1 base and J by 3 bases, leaving 12 bases between them. CDR3 size: 15 residues. The CDR3 spells CASSQVSLSDTEAFF. CDR3 sequence (DNA): TGCGCCAGCAGCCAAGTATCGCTAAGTGACACTGAAGCTTTCTTT.

The CDR3 here is CASSLGQGSQETQYF. The CDR3, as DNA: TGCGCCAGCAGCTTGGGACAGGGGTCCCAAGAGACCCAGTACTTC. The chain carries TRBV5-1 and TRBJ2-5; 8 nucleotides agree with TRBD1. The CDR3 contains 15 residues. CDR1 is SGHRS, CDR2 YFSETQ, per germline. Trimming took 0 bases from V and 1 from J; bases not matched to a gene: 2.

The chain combines TRBV4-1 with TRBJ1-1, with 9 bases fitting TRBD1. This CDR3 comprises 15 residues. The trim removed 3 bases at V and 5 bases at J, leaving 7 bases unmatched. Per germline, CDR1 MGHRA and CDR2 YSYEKL. CDR3 nucleotides: TGCGCCAGCAGCCACCCCGGGACAGGGAAGACTGAAGCTTTCTTT. Its translation is CASSHPGTGKTEAFF.

There are a few counts of this clone. The V gene is TRBV19, the J gene TRBJ2-3; D is tentatively TRBD1 or TRBD2 (5 bases each). Trimming took 5 bases from V and 2 from J, leaving 14 bases between them. The CDR3 contains 15 residues. CDR1 is LNHDA and CDR2 is SQIVND in the germline V gene (reference sequence). The CDR3 DNA reads TGTGCCAGTAGTCGGGACCTCGGGACCACAGATACGCAGTATTTT. This sequence encodes CASSRDLGTTDTQYF.